These T cell receptor beta chains were read from a single sample in a study of T cells after yellow fever vaccination. Via MiXCR, TCRdb re-called the 5' RACE reads, giving one row per CDR3 protein. The sample has over 10,000 distinct CDR3 sequences; roughly 4.9% are singletons. The source was PBMCs, either bulk or a sorted T-cell subset (CD4+, CD8+, memory, or dextramer-sorted; not recorded which), collected 45 days after the yellow fever booster vaccination. The receptor source for this set is a man in his thirties or forties who received the YFV17D yellow fever vaccine. Each CDR3 is given without its conserved first and last residue. D genes are given only for firm matches. Size is stated for part of the rows, as once, few or many counts, or as a class when the clone is expanded.

cdr3_aa: ASRSGGREGYT
clone_size: many
v_call: TRBV10-2
d_call: .
j_call: TRBJ1-2

cdr3_aa: STGRSTDTQY
clone_size: many
v_call: TRBV20-1
d_call: .
j_call: TRBJ2-3

cdr3_aa: ASSGGTTSRNYNEQF
clone_size: .
v_call: TRBV5-6
d_call: TRBD2
j_call: TRBJ2-1

cdr3_aa: SARSLGSRTEAF
clone_size: many
v_call: TRBV20-1
d_call: .
j_call: TRBJ1-1

cdr3_aa: SAGRAASSNQPQH
clone_size: many
v_call: TRBV20-1
d_call: .
j_call: TRBJ1-5

cdr3_aa: ASSNKLRGAGGAKNIQY
clone_size: many
v_call: TRBV7-2
d_call: TRBD2
j_call: TRBJ2-4

cdr3_aa: ASSLRLVNTGELF
clone_size: many
v_call: TRBV28
d_call: .
j_call: TRBJ2-2

cdr3_aa: ASSLWEISYEQY
clone_size: many
v_call: TRBV5-1
d_call: .
j_call: TRBJ2-7

cdr3_aa: ASTAGGQGSLRGYT
clone_size: many
v_call: TRBV27
d_call: TRBD1
j_call: TRBJ1-2

cdr3_aa: SAQGGLAGGPADTQY
clone_size: many
v_call: TRBV20-1
d_call: TRBD2
j_call: TRBJ2-3

cdr3_aa: ASSLFREKVHPTGELF
clone_size: many
v_call: TRBV28
d_call: .
j_call: TRBJ2-2

cdr3_aa: SVAQGDSPLH
clone_size: many
v_call: TRBV29-1
d_call: .
j_call: TRBJ1-6

cdr3_aa: ASSYTGTGDYEQY
clone_size: many
v_call: TRBV6-2/TRBV6-3
d_call: TRBD1
j_call: TRBJ2-7

cdr3_aa: ASSLLSGRTGELF
clone_size: many
v_call: TRBV14
d_call: TRBD2
j_call: TRBJ2-2

cdr3_aa: ASSPPLRSDTGELF
clone_size: many
v_call: TRBV11-1
d_call: .
j_call: TRBJ2-2

cdr3_aa: ASTAAFSYNEQF
clone_size: many
v_call: TRBV19
d_call: .
j_call: TRBJ2-1

cdr3_aa: ASSLGLAGERDTQY
clone_size: many
v_call: TRBV7-2
d_call: TRBD2
j_call: TRBJ2-3

cdr3_aa: ASNSPPVRTKNIQY
clone_size: many
v_call: TRBV12-3/TRBV12-4
d_call: .
j_call: TRBJ2-4

cdr3_aa: SASEAGALLDNEQF
clone_size: many
v_call: TRBV20-1
d_call: TRBD2
j_call: TRBJ2-1

cdr3_aa: ASSQETGTRGEQY
clone_size: .
v_call: TRBV3-1
d_call: TRBD2
j_call: TRBJ2-7

cdr3_aa: SASYPDQETQY
clone_size: many
v_call: TRBV20-1
d_call: .
j_call: TRBJ2-5

cdr3_aa: ASSAAPSRQRSYEQY
clone_size: many
v_call: TRBV5-1
d_call: .
j_call: TRBJ2-7

cdr3_aa: ASSFVTGLYEQY
clone_size: many
v_call: TRBV27
d_call: TRBD1
j_call: TRBJ2-7

cdr3_aa: ASSFSGGTNEQF
clone_size: many
v_call: TRBV5-1
d_call: TRBD2
j_call: TRBJ2-1

cdr3_aa: ASNNQLTRADTQY
clone_size: many
v_call: TRBV28
d_call: .
j_call: TRBJ2-3

cdr3_aa: ASSQETGFTGELF
clone_size: many
v_call: TRBV4-3
d_call: .
j_call: TRBJ2-2

cdr3_aa: AWTGQGNQPQH
clone_size: many
v_call: TRBV30
d_call: TRBD1
j_call: TRBJ1-5

cdr3_aa: ASRYRNEQF
clone_size: many
v_call: TRBV4-2
d_call: .
j_call: TRBJ2-1

cdr3_aa: AWGGGKMLNEQF
clone_size: many
v_call: TRBV30
d_call: TRBD2
j_call: TRBJ2-1

cdr3_aa: ASSDSLSSLAVYEQY
clone_size: many
v_call: TRBV25-1
d_call: TRBD2
j_call: TRBJ2-7

cdr3_aa: ASSPHARAWGQPQH
clone_size: many
v_call: TRBV12-3/TRBV12-4
d_call: .
j_call: TRBJ1-5

cdr3_aa: SATQGAAYEQY
clone_size: many
v_call: TRBV20-1
d_call: TRBD1
j_call: TRBJ2-7

cdr3_aa: ASSYSGSISYEQY
clone_size: few
v_call: TRBV7-2
d_call: TRBD2
j_call: TRBJ2-7

cdr3_aa: ASSFFSTGELF
clone_size: many
v_call: TRBV7-9
d_call: .
j_call: TRBJ2-2

cdr3_aa: SVGGATISATYEQY
clone_size: many
v_call: TRBV29-1
d_call: .
j_call: TRBJ2-7

cdr3_aa: ASSSVGEGSTDTQY
clone_size: many
v_call: TRBV28
d_call: TRBD2
j_call: TRBJ2-3

cdr3_aa: ASSPEPLREVGIYGYT
clone_size: few
v_call: TRBV12-3/TRBV12-4
d_call: .
j_call: TRBJ1-2

cdr3_aa: ASSPGGGGLGNEQF
clone_size: many
v_call: TRBV12-3/TRBV12-4
d_call: .
j_call: TRBJ2-1

cdr3_aa: ASSQVGPPGTQY
clone_size: many
v_call: TRBV4-2
d_call: .
j_call: TRBJ2-5

cdr3_aa: ASSRGGEGVPYEQY
clone_size: many
v_call: TRBV7-2
d_call: .
j_call: TRBJ2-7

cdr3_aa: ASSLGLADYEQY
clone_size: few
v_call: TRBV11-2
d_call: TRBD2
j_call: TRBJ2-7

cdr3_aa: ASSQSGRGTGELF
clone_size: many
v_call: TRBV7-2
d_call: TRBD2
j_call: TRBJ2-2

cdr3_aa: SARAGELF
clone_size: few
v_call: TRBV20-1
d_call: .
j_call: TRBJ2-2

cdr3_aa: SASGLAGVSNDEQF
clone_size: many
v_call: TRBV20-1
d_call: TRBD2
j_call: TRBJ2-1

cdr3_aa: ASSQDQGLAGGYEQY
clone_size: many
v_call: TRBV4-3
d_call: TRBD2
j_call: TRBJ2-7

cdr3_aa: ASSYSAPMNTGELF
clone_size: many
v_call: TRBV6-5
d_call: .
j_call: TRBJ2-2

cdr3_aa: SARHLRERYNEQF
clone_size: many
v_call: TRBV20-1
d_call: .
j_call: TRBJ2-1

cdr3_aa: ASSLDGEGFYEQY
clone_size: many
v_call: TRBV18
d_call: TRBD2
j_call: TRBJ2-7

cdr3_aa: SGTWETQY
clone_size: many
v_call: TRBV20-1
d_call: .
j_call: TRBJ2-5

cdr3_aa: ASSRSGQQDQPQH
clone_size: .
v_call: TRBV18
d_call: .
j_call: TRBJ1-5

cdr3_aa: ASKDRRSSYEQY
clone_size: many
v_call: TRBV19
d_call: .
j_call: TRBJ2-7

cdr3_aa: ASSFGTSRSTDTQY
clone_size: many
v_call: TRBV4-3
d_call: TRBD2
j_call: TRBJ2-3

cdr3_aa: ASSPRAGSPDTQY
clone_size: many
v_call: TRBV6-2/TRBV6-3
d_call: .
j_call: TRBJ2-3

cdr3_aa: ASSFRVGDTQY
clone_size: many
v_call: TRBV6-6
d_call: .
j_call: TRBJ2-3

cdr3_aa: ASSLEWTSGSPYNEQF
clone_size: few
v_call: TRBV12-3/TRBV12-4
d_call: TRBD2
j_call: TRBJ2-1

cdr3_aa: ASSSSGGAETQY
clone_size: many
v_call: TRBV19
d_call: TRBD1
j_call: TRBJ2-5

cdr3_aa: ASSHLATANSYEQY
clone_size: many
v_call: TRBV4-3
d_call: .
j_call: TRBJ2-7